The clone carrying this TCR beta chain shows up as medium-sized by frequency. Its specificity is not known. The CDR3 is cut off 3 residues early in the read; its end comes from the germline J gene. Using immunoSEQ multiplex PCR, the repertoire was profiled, and TCRdb retains in-frame clones only, with some absent. The sample table includes around 33,000 clones. The record originates from a study of Tregs in tolerant kidney transplant recipients. Notes on the study in general: The most relevant donor-specific Treg TCRbeta repertoire apparently came from expansion with activated donor B cells. Antigen-driven expansion was suggested because donor-specific Tregs expanded more than all Tregs in tolerant patients.

Looked up from germline, CDR1 is LNHDA and CDR2 is SQIVND (reference sequence). The CDR3 has 11 residues. V lost 9 bases and J lost 6; bases outside the gene matches: 2. CD4+CD25+CD127- Tregs, CD4+CD25- non-Tregs, CD4 and CD8 cells were sorted. The TCR originated in a human donor who received a combined kidney and bone marrow transplant. The chain links TRBV19 to TRBJ1-2; TRBD1 agrees at 9 bases. Source: CD8+ T cells from blood, taken before the transplant. The chain's CDR3 is CASGQGHGYTF. Incomplete CDR3 DNA: TGTGCCAGCGGACAGGGGCATGGC.